This TCR beta chain was sequenced during a study of shared clonotypes between healthy human individuals. Sequencing used immunoSEQ multiplex PCR; TCRdb keeps in-frame clones, though not all of them. Among around 600,000 clones, around 97% were seen once, and the ten largest hold 0.057%. CDR3 length: 16 residues. V gave up 2 bases and J gave up 7 bases, with 17 bases separating them. Looked up from germline, CDR1 is MDHEN and CDR2 is SYDVKM. Input material: naive CD4+ T cells sorted from blood. Subset of the sample: CD45RA+ positively selected. The sequence was collected from a woman in her 30s in good health. The chain links TRBV28 to TRBJ1-4; D possibly corresponds to TRBD1 (6 bases). This CDR3 is CASSLLRDTPREKLFF. The CDR3 DNA reads TGTGCCAGCAGTTTACTCCGGGACACGCCACGTGAAAAACTGTTTTTT.